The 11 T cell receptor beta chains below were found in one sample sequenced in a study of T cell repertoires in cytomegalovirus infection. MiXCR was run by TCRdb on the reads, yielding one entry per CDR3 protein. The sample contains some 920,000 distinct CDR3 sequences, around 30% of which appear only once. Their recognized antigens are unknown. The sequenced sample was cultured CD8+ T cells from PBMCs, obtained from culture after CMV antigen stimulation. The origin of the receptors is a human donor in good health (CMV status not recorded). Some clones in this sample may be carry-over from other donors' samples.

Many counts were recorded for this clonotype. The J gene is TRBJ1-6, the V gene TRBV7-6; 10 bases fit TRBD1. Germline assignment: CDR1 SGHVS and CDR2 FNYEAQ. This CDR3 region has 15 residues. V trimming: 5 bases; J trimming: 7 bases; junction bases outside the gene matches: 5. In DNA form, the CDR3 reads TGTGCCAGCAGCGCGACAGGGGGCAGGAATTCACCCCTCCACTTT. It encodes CASSATGGRNSPLHF.

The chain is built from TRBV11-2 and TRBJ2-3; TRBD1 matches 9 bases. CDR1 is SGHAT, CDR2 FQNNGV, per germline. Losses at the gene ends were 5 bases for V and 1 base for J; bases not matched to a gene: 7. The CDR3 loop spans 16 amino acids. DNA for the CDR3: TGTGCCAGCAGCCCCTACAGGGGGCCGGGCACAGATACGCAGTATTTT. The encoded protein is CASSPYRGPGTDTQYF.

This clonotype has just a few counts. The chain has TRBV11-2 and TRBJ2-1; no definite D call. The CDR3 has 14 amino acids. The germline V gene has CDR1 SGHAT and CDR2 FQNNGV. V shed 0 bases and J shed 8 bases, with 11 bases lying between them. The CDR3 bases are TGTGCCAGCAGCTTAGAATGGGCAGCAGATGAGCAGTTCTTC. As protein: CASSLEWAADEQFF.

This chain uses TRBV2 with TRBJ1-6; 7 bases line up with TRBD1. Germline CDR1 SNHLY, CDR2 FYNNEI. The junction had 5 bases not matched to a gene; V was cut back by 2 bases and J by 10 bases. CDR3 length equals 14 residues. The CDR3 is CASSEMDRTSPLHF. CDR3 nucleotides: TGTGCCAGCAGTGAAATGGACAGGACATCACCCCTCCACTTT.

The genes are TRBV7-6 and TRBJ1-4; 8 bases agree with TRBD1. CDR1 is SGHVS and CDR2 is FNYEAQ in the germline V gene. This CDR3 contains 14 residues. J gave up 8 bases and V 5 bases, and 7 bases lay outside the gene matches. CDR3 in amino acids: CASSQRGTGEKLFF. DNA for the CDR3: TGTGCCAGCAGCCAAAGGGGGACAGGAGAAAAACTGTTTTTT.

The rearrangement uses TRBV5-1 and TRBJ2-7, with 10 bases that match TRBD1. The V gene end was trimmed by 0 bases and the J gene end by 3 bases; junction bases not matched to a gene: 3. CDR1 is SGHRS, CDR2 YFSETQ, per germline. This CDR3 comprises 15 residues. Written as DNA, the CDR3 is TGCGCCAGCAGCTTGGAGGGGGACAGGGGCTACGAGCAGTACTTC. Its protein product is CASSLEGDRGYEQYF.

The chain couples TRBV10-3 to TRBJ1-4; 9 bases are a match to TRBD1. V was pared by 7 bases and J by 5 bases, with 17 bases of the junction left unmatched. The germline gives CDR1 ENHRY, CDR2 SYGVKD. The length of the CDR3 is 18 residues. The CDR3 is CAITTRDRVLGLNEKLFF. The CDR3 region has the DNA TGTGCCATCACCACCCGGGACAGGGTTTTGGGGCTCAATGAAAAACTGTTTTTT.

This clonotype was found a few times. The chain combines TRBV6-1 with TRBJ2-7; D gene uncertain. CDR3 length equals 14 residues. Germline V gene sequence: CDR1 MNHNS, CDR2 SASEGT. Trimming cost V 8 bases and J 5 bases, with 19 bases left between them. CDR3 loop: CASSLPEAAHEQYF. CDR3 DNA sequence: TGTGCCAGCTCGCTGCCAGAGGCGGCCCACGAGCAGTACTTC.

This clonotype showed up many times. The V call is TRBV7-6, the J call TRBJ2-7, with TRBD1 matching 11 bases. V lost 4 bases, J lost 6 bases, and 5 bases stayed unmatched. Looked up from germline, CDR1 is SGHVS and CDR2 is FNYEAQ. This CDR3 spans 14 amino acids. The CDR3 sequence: CASSSTGTGGEQYF. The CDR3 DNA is TGTGCCAGCAGCTCTACCGGGACAGGGGGCGAGCAGTACTTC.

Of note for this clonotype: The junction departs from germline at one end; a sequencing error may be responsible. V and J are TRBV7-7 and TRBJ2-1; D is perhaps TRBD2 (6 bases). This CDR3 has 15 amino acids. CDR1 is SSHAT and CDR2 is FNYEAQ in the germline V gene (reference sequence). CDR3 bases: TGTGCTAGCAGCTTAGTGGAGGGTATGGAGAATGAGCAGTTCTTC. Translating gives CASSLVEGMENEQFF.

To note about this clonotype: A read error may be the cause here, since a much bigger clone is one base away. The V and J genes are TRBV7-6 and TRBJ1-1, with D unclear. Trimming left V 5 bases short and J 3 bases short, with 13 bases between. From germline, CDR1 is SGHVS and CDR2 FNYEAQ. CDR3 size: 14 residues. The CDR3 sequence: CASSLKVGDTEAFF. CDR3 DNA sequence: TGTGCCAGCAGCCTCAAGGTTGGGGACACTGAAGCTTTCTTT.